The clone carrying this T cell receptor beta chain was observed once. The antigen remains unidentified. Healthy bone marrow donors formed the donor group. These data belong to a study of cytomegalovirus exposure and HLA in healthy donors. With 60 Vbeta and 13 Jbeta primers, the PCR was carried out. Libraries were prepared by immunoSEQ multiplex PCR; TCRdb keeps only in-frame clonotypes and omits some of them. This table holds under 200,000 clones, roughly 80% found once. Study findings and constraints: Approximately 17,000 TCR beta sequences were associated with HLA alleles at 0.05 false discovery rate in a later analysis. The study listed 164 cytomegalovirus-associated TCR beta chains.

This TCR was recovered from a woman in her late teens or twenties in good health and CMV-seronegative. The source material was PBMCs.

The CDR3 loop is CASSPTGVGGQPQHF. The CDR3 DNA reads TGTGCCAGTAGTCCAACAGGGGTAGGTGGTCAGCCCCAGCATTTT. V usage is TRBV19 and J usage is TRBJ1-5; TRBD1 agrees at 7 bases. V lost 5 bases, J lost 6 bases, and 10 bases stayed unmatched. Looked up from germline, CDR1 is LNHDA and CDR2 is SQIVND (reference sequence). There are 15 residues in the CDR3.